These 5 T cell receptor beta chains came from one sample sequenced in a study of cytomegalovirus exposure and HLA in healthy donors. TCRdb's table, derived via immunoSEQ multiplex PCR, lists solely in-frame clones and lacks some. The data hold a few hundred thousand clones, with roughly 87% observed a single time. What was sequenced was PBMCs. The receptor set was obtained from a man aged 18 to 29 in good health and CMV-seropositive.

The V and J genes are TRBV7-6 and TRBJ2-6, with no clear D. Germline CDR1 and CDR2: SGHVS and FNYEAQ. Trimming removed 0 bases from V and 3 bases from J, with 9 bases in between. This CDR3 spans 16 amino acids. CDR3 residues: CASSLASGFGANVLTF. DNA of the CDR3: TGTGCCAGCAGCTTAGCGTCGGGCTTTGGGGCCAACGTCCTGACTTTC.

The chain carries TRBV14 and TRBJ2-2; D is unresolved. The CDR3 covers 14 residues. Trimming shortened V by 1 base and J by 1 base, and 4 bases separated the two germline ends. Germline V gene data show CDR1 as SGHDN and CDR2 as FVKESK. The CDR3 region has the DNA TGTGCCAGCAGCCAAGTTAGGAACACCGGGGAGCTGTTTTTT. Translated, it gives CASSQVRNTGELFF.

This clone has just one count. This chain connects TRBV7-2 to TRBJ2-7; D unclear. CDR3 length: 14 amino acids. Germline CDR1 is SGHTA and CDR2 is FQGNSA. Trimming removed 1 base from V and 4 bases from J, with 11 bases in between. The CDR3, as DNA: TGTGCCAGCAGCTTAGAGTTGCTTCAGTACGAGCAGTACTTC. Translated, it gives CASSLELLQYEQYF.

This chain links TRBV7-2 with TRBJ1-1, with a weak D call TRBD1 (6 bases). The V gene lost 0 bases and the J gene lost 5 bases, with 10 bases spanning the gap. Germline assignment: CDR1 SGHTA and CDR2 FQGNSA. The CDR3 runs 14 residues. CDR3 in DNA: TGTGCCAGCAGCTTAGCGCTAAGGGGGACTGAAGCTTTCTTT. This translates into CASSLALRGTEAFF.

This chain connects TRBV27 to TRBJ2-2; D possibly matches TRBD1 or TRBD2 (5 bases each). The length of the CDR3 is 16 residues. The germline gives CDR1 MNHEY, CDR2 SMNVEV (reference sequence). V shed 4 bases and J shed 4 bases, with 16 bases lying between them. CDR3 DNA: TGTGCCAGCAGTTGGAGGATCAGGGATGGCACCGGGGAGCTGTTTTTT. Its protein is CASSWRIRDGTGELFF.